This TCR beta chain came from a study of T-cell memory formation after mild COVID-19. Whole-study context: The two donors had largely donor-specific TCR clusters.

TCR alpha and TCR beta cDNA libraries carrying sample barcodes and UMIs came from 5'RACE with constant-segment primers. One entry per CDR3 protein results from TCRdb running MiXCR on the 5' RACE reads. The table has around 340,000 distinct CDR3 sequences, roughly 15% seen once. The CDR3 is 14 residues long. The V and J ends lost 4 bases and 4 bases respectively, with 14 bases between them. Germline assignment: CDR1 SGHKS and CDR2 YYEKEE (reference sequence). This sequence was found in a man aged 18 to 30 who had mild COVID-19 (a few samples of this study predate the infection). Cell type and time point are not known. The gene calls are TRBV5-5 and TRBJ1-2; D might be TRBD1 (5 bases). The sample consisted of PBMCs or a T cell subset sorted from them (not recorded which). DNA of the CDR3: TGTGCCAGCAGCCCGGCGGGGGGAAGCTATGGCTACACCTTC. Amino acid sequence: CASSPAGGSYGYTF.